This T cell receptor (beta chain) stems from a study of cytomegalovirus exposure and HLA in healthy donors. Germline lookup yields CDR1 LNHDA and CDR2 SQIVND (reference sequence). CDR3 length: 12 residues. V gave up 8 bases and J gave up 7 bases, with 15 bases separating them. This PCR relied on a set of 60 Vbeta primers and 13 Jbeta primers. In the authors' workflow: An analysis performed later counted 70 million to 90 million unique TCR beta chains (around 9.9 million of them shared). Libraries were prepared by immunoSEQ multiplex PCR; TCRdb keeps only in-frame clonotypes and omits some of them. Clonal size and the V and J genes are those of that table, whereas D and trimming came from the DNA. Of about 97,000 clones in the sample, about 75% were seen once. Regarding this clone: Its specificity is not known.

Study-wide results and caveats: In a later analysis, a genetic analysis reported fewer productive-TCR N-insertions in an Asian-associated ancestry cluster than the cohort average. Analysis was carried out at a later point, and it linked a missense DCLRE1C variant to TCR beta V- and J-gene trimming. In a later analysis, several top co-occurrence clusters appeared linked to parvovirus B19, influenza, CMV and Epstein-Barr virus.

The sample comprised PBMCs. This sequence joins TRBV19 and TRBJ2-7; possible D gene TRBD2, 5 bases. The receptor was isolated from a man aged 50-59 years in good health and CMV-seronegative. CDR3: CASGEGRYEQYF. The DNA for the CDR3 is TGTGCCAGTGGCGAGGGCAGGTATGAGCAGTACTTC.